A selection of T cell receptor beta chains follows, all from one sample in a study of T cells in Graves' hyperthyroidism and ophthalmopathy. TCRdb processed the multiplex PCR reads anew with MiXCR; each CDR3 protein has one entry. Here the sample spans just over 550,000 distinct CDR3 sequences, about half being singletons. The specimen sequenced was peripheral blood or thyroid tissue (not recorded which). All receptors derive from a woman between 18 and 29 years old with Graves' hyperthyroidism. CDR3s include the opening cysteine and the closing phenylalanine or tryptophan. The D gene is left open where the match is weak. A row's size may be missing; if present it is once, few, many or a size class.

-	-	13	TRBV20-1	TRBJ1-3	CSASKVRGNTIYF	TGCAGTGCTAGTAAAGTCCGAGGAAACACCATATATTTT
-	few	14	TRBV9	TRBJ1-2	CASSGGEAHYGYTF	TGTGCCAGCAGTGGCGGTGAGGCCCACTATGGCTACACCTTC
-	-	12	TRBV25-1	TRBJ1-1	CAGRRGATEAFF	TGTGCTGGTAGACGAGGGGCCACTGAAGCTTTCTTT
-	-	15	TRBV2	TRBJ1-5	CASRPDSYSNQPQHF	TGTGCCAGCAGACCTGACAGTTATAGCAATCAGCCCCAGCATTTT
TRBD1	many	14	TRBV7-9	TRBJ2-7	CASSRTGTGDEQYF	TGTGCCAGCAGCCGAACCGGGACAGGGGACGAGCAGTACTTC
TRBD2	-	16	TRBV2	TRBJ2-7	CASGGLAILRTYEQYF	TGTGCCAGCGGTGGACTAGCGATCCTCAGGACCTACGAGCAGTACTTC
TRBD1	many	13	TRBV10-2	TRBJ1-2	CASSFRDREGYTF	TGCGCCAGCAGTTTTCGGGACAGGGAAGGCTACACCTTC
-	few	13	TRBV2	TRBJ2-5	CASKGGLGETQYF	TGTGCCAGCAAAGGTGGCTTAGGGGAGACCCAGTACTTC
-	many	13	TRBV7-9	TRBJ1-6	CASSLVGVSPLHF	TGTGCCAGCAGCTTAGTGGGGGTTTCACCCCTCCACTTT
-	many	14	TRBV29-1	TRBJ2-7	CSVEASGRAGEQYF	TGCAGCGTTGAAGCCTCGGGGAGAGCGGGCGAGCAGTACTTC
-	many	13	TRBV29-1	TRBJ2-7	CSVVADTSYEQYF	TGCAGCGTTGTGGCGGACACGTCCTACGAGCAGTACTTC
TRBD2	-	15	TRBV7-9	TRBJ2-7	CASYVSGTRSYEQYF	TGTGCCAGTTACGTCTCGGGGACTAGATCCTACGAGCAGTACTTC
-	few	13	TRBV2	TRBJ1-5	CASSEFLYQPQHF	TGTGCCAGCAGTGAATTTCTTTATCAGCCCCAGCATTTT
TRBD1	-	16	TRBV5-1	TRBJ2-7	CASSAIRDRGPYEQYF	TGCGCCAGCAGCGCGATCCGGGACAGGGGGCCATACGAGCAGTACTTC
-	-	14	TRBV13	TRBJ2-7	CASKWGDSSYEQYF	TGTGCCAGCAAATGGGGGGACAGCTCCTACGAGCAGTACTTC
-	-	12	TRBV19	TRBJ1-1	CASNNLNTEAFF	TGTGCCAGTAATAACCTGAACACTGAAGCTTTCTTT
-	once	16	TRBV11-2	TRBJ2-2	CASSTEGRANTGELFF	TGTGCCAGCAGTACTGAGGGGCGGGCGAACACCGGGGAGCTGTTTTTT
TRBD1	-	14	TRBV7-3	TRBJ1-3	CASSLDRERNTIYF	TGTGCCAGCAGCCTGGACAGGGAGCGAAACACCATATATTTT
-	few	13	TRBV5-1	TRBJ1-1	CASSLDRMFSAFF	TGCGCCAGCAGCTTGGACAGGATGTTTTCAGCTTTCTTT
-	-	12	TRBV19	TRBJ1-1	CASRKVNTEAFF	TGTGCCAGTAGGAAGGTGAACACTGAAGCTTTCTTT
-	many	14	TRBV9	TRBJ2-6	CASRGISGANVLTF	TGTGCCAGCAGGGGGATCTCTGGGGCCAACGTCCTGACTTTC
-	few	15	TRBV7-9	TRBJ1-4	CASTDKGGANEKLFF	TGTGCCAGCACCGATAAAGGGGGAGCTAATGAAAAACTGTTTTTT
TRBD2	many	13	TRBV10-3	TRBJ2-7	CAIGGLAAYEQYF	TGTGCCATCGGGGGACTAGCGGCCTACGAGCAGTACTTC
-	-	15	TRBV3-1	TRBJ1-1	CASSQDGGGNTEAFF	TGTGCCAGCAGCCAAGATGGTGGGGGAAACACTGAAGCTTTCTTT
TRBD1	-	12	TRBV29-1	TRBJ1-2	CSVLPGQGGYTF	TGCAGCGTTCTGCCGGGACAGGGGGGCTACACCTTC
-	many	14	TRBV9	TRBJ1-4	CASSAGRAGEKLFF	TGTGCCAGCAGCGCCGGGAGGGCGGGTGAAAAACTGTTTTTT
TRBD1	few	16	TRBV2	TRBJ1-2	CASSEATGQGRYGYTF	TGTGCCAGCAGTGAAGCTACGGGACAGGGCCGCTATGGCTACACCTTC